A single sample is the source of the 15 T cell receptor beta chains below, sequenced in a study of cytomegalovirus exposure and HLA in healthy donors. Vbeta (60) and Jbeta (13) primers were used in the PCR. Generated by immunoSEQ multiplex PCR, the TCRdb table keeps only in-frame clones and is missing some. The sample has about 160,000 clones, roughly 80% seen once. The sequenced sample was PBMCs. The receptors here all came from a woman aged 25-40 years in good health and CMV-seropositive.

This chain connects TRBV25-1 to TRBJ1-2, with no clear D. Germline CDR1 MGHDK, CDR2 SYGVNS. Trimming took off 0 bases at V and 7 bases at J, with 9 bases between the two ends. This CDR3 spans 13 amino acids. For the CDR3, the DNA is TGTGCCAGCAGTGAATATGGAGGGTTTGGCTACACCTTC. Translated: CASSEYGGFGYTF.

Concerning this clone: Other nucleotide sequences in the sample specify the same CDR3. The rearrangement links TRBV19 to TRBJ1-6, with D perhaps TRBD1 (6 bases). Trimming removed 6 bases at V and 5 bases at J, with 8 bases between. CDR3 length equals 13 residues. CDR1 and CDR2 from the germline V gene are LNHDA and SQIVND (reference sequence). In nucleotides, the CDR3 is TGTGCCAGTAGGGACAGAGATAATTCACCCCTCCACTTT. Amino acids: CASRDRDNSPLHF. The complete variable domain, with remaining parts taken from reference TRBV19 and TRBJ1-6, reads DGGITQSPKYLFRKEGQNVTLSCEQNLNHDAMYWYRQDPGQGLRLIYYSQIVNDFQKGDIAEGYSVSREKKESFPLTVTSAQKNPTAFYLCASRDRDNSPLHFGNGTRLTVT.

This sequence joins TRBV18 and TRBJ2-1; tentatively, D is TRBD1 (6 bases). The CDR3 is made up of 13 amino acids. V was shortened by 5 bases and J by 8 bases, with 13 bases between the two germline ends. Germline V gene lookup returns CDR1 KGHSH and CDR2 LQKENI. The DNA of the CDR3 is TGTGCCAGCTCAAGGAACAGGGTCGATGAGCAGTTCTTC. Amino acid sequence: CASSRNRVDEQFF.

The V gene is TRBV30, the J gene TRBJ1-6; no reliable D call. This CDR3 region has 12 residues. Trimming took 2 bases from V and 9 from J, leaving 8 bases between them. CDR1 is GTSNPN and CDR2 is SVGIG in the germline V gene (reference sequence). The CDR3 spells CAWSRSLSPLHF. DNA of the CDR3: TGTGCCTGGAGTCGGTCCCTTTCACCCCTCCACTTT.

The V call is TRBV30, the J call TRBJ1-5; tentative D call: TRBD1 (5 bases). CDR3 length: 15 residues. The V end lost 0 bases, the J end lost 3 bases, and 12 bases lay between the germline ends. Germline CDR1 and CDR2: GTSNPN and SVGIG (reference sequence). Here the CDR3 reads CAWSVAGWVNQPQHF. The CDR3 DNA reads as TGTGCCTGGAGTGTTGCAGGGTGGGTCAATCAGCCCCAGCATTTT. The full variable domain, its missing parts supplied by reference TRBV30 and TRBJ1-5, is SQTIHQWPATLVQPVGSPLSLECTVEGTSNPNLYWYRQAAGRGLQLLFYSVGIGQISSEVPQNLSASRPQDRQFILSSKKLLLSDSGFYLCAWSVAGWVNQPQHFGDGTRLSIL.

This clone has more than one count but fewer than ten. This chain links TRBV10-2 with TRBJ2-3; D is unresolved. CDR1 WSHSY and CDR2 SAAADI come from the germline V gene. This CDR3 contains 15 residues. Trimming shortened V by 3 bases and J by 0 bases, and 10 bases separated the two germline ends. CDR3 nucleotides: TGCGCCAGCAGTGATAAGGAGTATAGCACAGATACGCAGTATTTT. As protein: CASSDKEYSTDTQYF.

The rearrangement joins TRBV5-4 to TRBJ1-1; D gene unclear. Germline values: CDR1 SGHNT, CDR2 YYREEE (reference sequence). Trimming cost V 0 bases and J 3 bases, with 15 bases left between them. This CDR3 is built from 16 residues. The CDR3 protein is CASSLGRVLRDTEAFF. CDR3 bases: TGTGCCAGCAGCTTGGGAAGAGTCCTCCGGGACACTGAAGCTTTCTTT.

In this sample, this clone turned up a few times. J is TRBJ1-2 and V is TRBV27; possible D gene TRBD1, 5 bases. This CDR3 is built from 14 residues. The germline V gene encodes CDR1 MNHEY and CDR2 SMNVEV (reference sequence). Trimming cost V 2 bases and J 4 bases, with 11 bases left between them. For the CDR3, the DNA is TGTGCCAGCAGTTTAGTGGCAGGGTCCTATGGCTACACCTTC. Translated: CASSLVAGSYGYTF.

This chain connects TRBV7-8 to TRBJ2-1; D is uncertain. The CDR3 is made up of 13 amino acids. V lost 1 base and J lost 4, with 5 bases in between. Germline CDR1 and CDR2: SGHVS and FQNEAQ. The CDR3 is CASSLELYNEQFF. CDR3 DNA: TGTGCCAGCAGCTTAGAACTGTACAATGAGCAGTTCTTC.

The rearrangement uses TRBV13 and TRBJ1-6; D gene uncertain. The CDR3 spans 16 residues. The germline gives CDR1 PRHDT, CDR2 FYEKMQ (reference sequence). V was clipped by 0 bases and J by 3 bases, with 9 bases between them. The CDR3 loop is CASSLGLKSYNSPLHF. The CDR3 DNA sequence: TGTGCCAGCAGCTTAGGCCTCAAGAGCTATAATTCACCCCTCCACTTT.

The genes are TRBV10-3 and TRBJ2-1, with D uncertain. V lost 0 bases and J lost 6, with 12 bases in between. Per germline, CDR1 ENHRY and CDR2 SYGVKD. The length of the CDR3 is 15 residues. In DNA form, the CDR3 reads TGTGCCATCAGTGAGTCGAGAGAGCCCCCCAATGAGCAGTTCTTC. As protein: CAISESREPPNEQFF.

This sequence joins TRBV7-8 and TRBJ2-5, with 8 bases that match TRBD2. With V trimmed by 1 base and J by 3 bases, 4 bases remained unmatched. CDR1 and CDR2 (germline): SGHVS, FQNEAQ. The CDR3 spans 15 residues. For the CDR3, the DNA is TGTGCCAGCAGCTTAGGCGGGGGGCTGAAAGAGACCCAGTACTTC. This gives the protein CASSLGGGLKETQYF.

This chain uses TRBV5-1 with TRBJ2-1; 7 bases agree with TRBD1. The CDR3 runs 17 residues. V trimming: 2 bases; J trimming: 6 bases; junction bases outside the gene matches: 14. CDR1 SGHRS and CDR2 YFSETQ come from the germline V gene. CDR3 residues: CASSFNILPTGSNEQFF. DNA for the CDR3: TGCGCCAGCAGCTTTAATATCCTCCCGACAGGGTCCAATGAGCAGTTCTTC.

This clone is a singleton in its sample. The CDR3 region is CASSLWRTHFSNTEAFF. The CDR3 DNA reads TGTGCCAGCAGCTTATGGCGGACACATTTTTCGAACACTGAAGCTTTCTTT. This chain links TRBV7-2 with TRBJ1-1; a weak D match, TRBD1 (5 bases). The CDR3 totals 17 residues. Between the trimmed V and J ends, which lost 2 bases and 1 base, there was a span of 17 bases. The V gene's germline CDR1 is SGHTA and CDR2 FQGNSA.

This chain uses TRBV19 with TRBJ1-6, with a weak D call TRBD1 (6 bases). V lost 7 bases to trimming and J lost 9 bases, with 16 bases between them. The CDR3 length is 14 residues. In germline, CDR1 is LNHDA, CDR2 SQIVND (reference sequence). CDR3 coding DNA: TGTGCCAGTAATAACAGGGAAGGAACTTCACCCCTCCACTTT. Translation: CASNNREGTSPLHF.